This passage covers 18 T cell receptor beta chains from one sample sequenced in a study of cytomegalovirus exposure and HLA in healthy donors. TCRdb's table, derived via immunoSEQ multiplex PCR, lists solely in-frame clones and lacks some. The sample yields approximately 99,000 clones, 90% to 96% seen once. The sequenced material came from PBMCs. These receptors all come from a woman in her late teens or twenties in good health and CMV-seronegative.

The CDR3 DNA reads as TGTGCCAGCAGCGTAGGCGGGGGACCTGCATCCTTCTCCTATAATTCACCCCTCCACTTT. Its protein product is CASSVGGGPASFSYNSPLHF. J is TRBJ1-6 and V is TRBV9; D is perhaps TRBD1 (5 bases). The CDR3 is 20 residues long. CDR1 SGDLS and CDR2 YYNGEE come from the germline V gene. V was pared by 0 bases and J by 0 bases, with 19 bases between.

V and J are TRBV5-4 and TRBJ2-2; D gene ambiguous. Germline loops: CDR1 SGHNT, CDR2 YYREEE (reference sequence). This CDR3 has 12 residues. Between the trimmed V and J ends, which lost 3 bases and 7 bases, there was a span of 7 bases. The CDR3 DNA follows: TGTGCCAGCAGCTACAATGGCGGGGAGCTGTTTTTT. Translating gives CASSYNGGELFF.

The chain joins TRBV6-5 to TRBJ2-3; D gene ambiguous. The V end lost 10 bases, the J end lost 3 bases, and 17 bases lay between the germline ends. CDR1 is MNHEY, CDR2 SVGAGI, per germline. CDR3 length equals 14 residues. The CDR3 loop is CATNPPELTDTQYF. The CDR3 bases are TGTGCCACCAATCCCCCCGAACTTACAGATACGCAGTATTTT.

This clone occurred once. DNA of the CDR3: TGTGCCAGTAGTATTTTGGTGGCAGGGTATAGCAATCAGCCCCAGCATTTT. This translates into CASSILVAGYSNQPQHF. The chain carries TRBV19 and TRBJ1-5; perhaps TRBD1 as D (5 bases). CDR1 and CDR2 (germline): LNHDA, SQIVND (reference sequence). The CDR3 is 17 amino acids. V lost 3 bases and J lost 0, with 15 bases in between.

The V and J genes are TRBV28 and TRBJ2-1; D may be TRBD1 (5 bases). This CDR3 has 14 amino acids. V shed 8 bases and J shed 6 bases, with 17 bases lying between them. CDR1 is MDHEN and CDR2 is SYDVKM in the germline V gene. CDR3 in DNA: TGTGCCAGCGCGTTTGCAGGGATGGTCAATGAGCAGTTCTTC. Its translation: CASAFAGMVNEQFF.

The rearrangement uses TRBV18 and TRBJ2-3; TRBD1 is a possible D gene (6 bases). Germline values: CDR1 KGHSH, CDR2 LQKENI. The CDR3 has 16 amino acids. Trimming cost V 6 bases and J 0 bases, with 16 bases left between them. CDR3 bases: TGTGCCAGCTCTATACAGGGTGGGGCCAGCACAGATACGCAGTATTTT. It yields the protein CASSIQGGASTDTQYF.

This sequence joins TRBV9 and TRBJ2-3; D unclear. V lost 1 base, J lost 8 bases, and 11 bases lay in between. Per the germline V gene, CDR1 is SGDLS and CDR2 is YYNGEE. The CDR3 is 13 residues long. In DNA, the CDR3 is TGTGCCAGCAGCGTAAGCCTGTCAAGTACGCAGTATTTT. Protein product: CASSVSLSSTQYF.

The chain joins TRBV27 to TRBJ2-7; TRBD1 might be the D (6 bases). The CDR3 spans 12 residues. V was clipped by 5 bases and J by 3 bases, with 8 bases between them. Germline CDR1 is MNHEY and CDR2 is SMNVEV (reference sequence). In DNA, the CDR3 is TGTGCCAGCAGTCCGGGACACTACGAGCAGTACTTC. Encoded protein: CASSPGHYEQYF.

The V gene is TRBV28, the J gene TRBJ1-4; perhaps TRBD1 as D (5 bases). CDR1 is MDHEN, CDR2 SYDVKM, per germline. CDR3 length: 16 residues. Trimming left V 8 bases short and J 8 bases short, with 24 bases between. As DNA, the CDR3 is TGTGCCAGCGCTCCCTTGGCAGGGTCAGAAAGGGAAAAACTGTTTTTT. It encodes CASAPLAGSEREKLFF.

V gene TRBV28 combines with J gene TRBJ1-2; possibly TRBD1 for D (5 bases). Deletions cut 6 bases from V and 6 bases from J, with 29 bases between. Germline V lookup: CDR1 MDHEN, CDR2 SYDVKM. The length of the CDR3 is 18 residues. The CDR3 region has the DNA TGTGCCAGCAGCCAAGTAAAATTGGACAATCATCGGAAACATGGCTACACCTTC. It translates to CASSQVKLDNHRKHGYTF.

This clone showed up just once. V is TRBV9 and J is TRBJ1-1; D is unclear. CDR3 length equals 15 residues. The V gene's germline CDR1 is SGDLS and CDR2 YYNGEE. V was shortened by 4 bases and J by 5 bases, with 18 bases between the two germline ends. This CDR3 is CASSRGDVSWTEAFF. The CDR3 DNA sequence: TGTGCCAGCAGCCGAGGAGATGTGTCTTGGACTGAAGCTTTCTTT.

V gene TRBV2 combines with J gene TRBJ1-6; the match to TRBD1 covers 7 bases. Unmatched junction bases numbered 11, after V lost 4 bases and J lost 14 bases. From germline, CDR1 is SNHLY and CDR2 FYNNEI. The CDR3 runs 14 residues. The DNA of the CDR3 is TGTGCCAGCAGTGCCGAGACAGGGATCGTGGCCCTCCACTTT. It translates to CASSAETGIVALHF.

This clone was counted only a few times. At one of its ends the junction is not consistent with the germline gene, which may arise from a read error. V is TRBV6-5 and J is TRBJ2-3, with D perhaps matching TRBD2 (5 bases). This CDR3 is 10 amino acids long. Germline V gene lookup returns CDR1 MNHEY and CDR2 SVGAGI. CDR3 bases: TGTGCCAGCAGTCTCGGAGGACGAACCTTT. Its protein is CASSLGGRTF.

The V gene is TRBV6-6, the J gene TRBJ1-3; D call uncertain. With 0 bases removed from V and 2 bases from J, the gap between germline ends came to 11 bases. The germline V gene encodes CDR1 MNHNY and CDR2 SVGAGI (reference sequence). The length of the CDR3 is 16 residues. In nucleotides, the CDR3 is TGTGCCAGCAGTTACTCGGGCAGCTTCCCTGGAAACACCATATATTTT. This codes for CASSYSGSFPGNTIYF.

The chain links TRBV2 to TRBJ1-2; D gene unclear. V lost 2 bases and J 7 bases, leaving 17 bases between the germline ends. The CDR3 is 15 amino acids. The germline V gene encodes CDR1 SNHLY and CDR2 FYNNEI. This CDR3 is CASSEFDPGMGGYTF. DNA of the CDR3: TGTGCCAGCAGTGAATTCGACCCAGGCATGGGTGGCTACACCTTC.

This clone has only one observation. The V gene is TRBV2, the J gene TRBJ2-7; 11 nucleotides align to TRBD1. The CDR3 sequence is 13 residues long. The ends lost 8 bases at V and 3 bases at J; junction bases unmatched: 3. In germline, CDR1 is SNHLY, CDR2 FYNNEI. The CDR3, as DNA: TGTGCCAGCGGGGACAGGGGGGTCTACGAGCAGTACTTC. Residues: CASGDRGVYEQYF.

This chain joins TRBV11-2 and TRBJ1-5, with D possibly being TRBD1 (6 bases). The CDR3 runs 14 residues. Germline V gene sequence: CDR1 SGHAT, CDR2 FQNNGV. V lost 2 bases and J 3 bases, leaving 8 bases between the germline ends. The CDR3 nucleotides are TGTGCCAGCAGCTTACCAGGGGCCAATCAGCCCCAGCATTTT. This translates into CASSLPGANQPQHF.

Comment on this clone: The same CDR3 arises from other DNA sequences in this sample as well. The gene calls are TRBV29-1 and TRBJ1-2, with 9 bases identical to TRBD1. The CDR3 covers 17 residues. The V segment lost 0 bases and the J segment 5 bases; nucleotides outside the gene matches: 13. CDR1 SQVTM and CDR2 ANQGSEA come from the germline V gene. In DNA, the CDR3 is TGCAGCGTTGAAGATGCCCTCCCGGGACAGGGCTATTATGGCTACACCTTC. Its protein product is CSVEDALPGQGYYGYTF.